This T cell receptor (beta chain) derives from a study of T-cell reconstitution after alpha-beta-depleted transplantation in children. Notes on the study in general: Several hundred expanded graft clones reportedly supplied alpha-beta T cells about two months after transplant. The authors attributed T-cell counts and diversity one year after transplant mostly to newly produced T cells. At day 60, the high TCRbeta diversity found in some patients originated from recipient T cells and thymic progenitors that had survived.

Unique molecular identifiers were incorporated during preparation of the TCRbeta library. TCRdb re-called the PCR reads through MiXCR, storing one row per CDR3 protein. The sample includes fewer than 350,000 distinct CDR3 sequences, roughly 12% of them seen just once. A note on this clonotype: Antigen: not known.

In germline, CDR1 is GTSNPN, CDR2 SVGIG (reference sequence). There are 17 residues in the CDR3. V shed 5 bases and J 7 bases; nucleotides not matched to a gene: 19. The sequence derives from a male patient aged 2 to 10 who had a stem cell transplant for chronic granulomatous disease, so the T cells may come from the graft donor. The V gene is TRBV30, the J gene TRBJ1-3; 8 bases match TRBD1. Sequencing used peripheral blood, obtained 180 days after TCRalphabeta/CD19-depleted stem cell transplant. This CDR3 is CAWWPRTGRGVRNTIYF. The CDR3 coding sequence is TGTGCCTGGTGGCCCCGGACAGGGAGGGGTGTGAGGAACACCATATATTTT.